Shown below are 24 T cell receptor beta chains from a single sample sequenced in a study of OX40 agonist ivuxolimab in advanced cancers. Library generation was performed with the immunoSEQ multiplex PCR assay. TCRdb limited this immuneACCESS table to in-frame rearrangements with V and J called. A share of clones is missing; checked studies link under half to unresolved V genes, and the rest is unexplained. This sample has under 100,000 clones in its table, and 85% to 90% of those were observed once. The ten largest clonotypes hold about 0.31% of the sample. The sequencing used CD4+ or CD8+ T cells sorted from blood, collected in a trial of the OX40 agonist ivuxolimab. The receptors come from an adult with an advanced solid tumor such as melanoma, head and neck, liver or kidney cancer.

The chain joins TRBV27 to TRBJ2-1; D gene unclear. The V and J ends lost 5 bases and 0 bases respectively, with 14 bases between them. The CDR3 runs to 16 residues. Germline V gene sequence: CDR1 MNHEY, CDR2 SMNVEV (reference sequence). CDR3 sequence reads: CASSHFPADSYNEQFF. CDR3 DNA sequence: TGTGCCAGCAGTCACTTTCCGGCGGACTCCTACAATGAGCAGTTCTTC.

The V gene is TRBV11-2, the J gene TRBJ2-1; D gene uncertain. CDR1 SGHAT and CDR2 FQNNGV come from the germline V gene. CDR3 length: 11 amino acids. Trimming stripped 2 bases from V and 10 bases from J, with 6 bases between. CDR3 amino acids: CASSLWAEQFF. CDR3 sequence (DNA): TGTGCCAGCAGCTTATGGGCAGAGCAGTTCTTC.

V gene TRBV7-2 combines with J gene TRBJ2-2, with D possibly being TRBD2 (5 bases). Germline CDR1 and CDR2: SGHTA and FQGNSA. Trimming removed 5 bases from V and 1 base from J, with 8 bases in between. The CDR3 is made up of 14 amino acids. CDR3 region: CASSQSGNTGELFF. CDR3 bases: TGTGCCAGCAGCCAAAGCGGGAACACCGGGGAGCTGTTTTTT.

This chain uses TRBV7-9 with TRBJ2-6; TRBD1 aligns across 9 bases. The CDR3 loop spans 19 amino acids. The V gene's germline CDR1 is SEHNR and CDR2 FQNEAQ (reference sequence). V shed 5 bases, J shed 0 bases, and the junction held 11 bases outside the gene matches. The CDR3 here is CASSLGTGLSFSGANVLTF. CDR3 DNA sequence: TGTGCCAGCAGCCTCGGGACAGGGCTATCATTCTCTGGGGCCAACGTCCTGACTTTC.

The V call is TRBV18, the J call TRBJ2-3; D unresolved. V was clipped by 6 bases and J by 5 bases, with 9 bases between them. This CDR3 spans 12 amino acids. Germline V gene data show CDR1 as KGHSH and CDR2 as LQKENI. The CDR3 protein is CASSIPKDTQYF. The CDR3 nucleotides are TGTGCCAGCTCTATCCCCAAAGATACGCAGTATTTT.

V is TRBV19 and J is TRBJ2-1; TRBD1 agrees at 10 bases. The length of the CDR3 is 16 residues. V lost 5 bases, J lost 2 bases, and 6 bases stayed unmatched. Germline V gene sequence: CDR1 LNHDA, CDR2 SQIVND (reference sequence). The CDR3 spells CASSFRTGGTYNEQFF. The CDR3 DNA sequence: TGTGCCAGTAGTTTCCGGACAGGGGGAACCTACAATGAGCAGTTCTTC. Based on the CDR3 plus reference TRBV19 and TRBJ2-1, the full variable domain is DGGITQSPKYLFRKEGQNVTLSCEQNLNHDAMYWYRQDPGQGLRLIYYSQIVNDFQKGDIAEGYSVSREKKESFPLTVTSAQKNPTAFYLCASSFRTGGTYNEQFFGPGTRLTVL.

The V gene is TRBV5-1, the J gene TRBJ1-2, with TRBD1 matching 9 bases. The trim removed 4 bases at V and 3 bases at J, leaving 7 bases unmatched. The CDR3 sequence is 15 residues long. Germline CDR1 reads SGHRS; CDR2 reads YFSETQ. This CDR3 reads CASSLDRGSHYGYTF. CDR3 in DNA: TGCGCCAGCAGCCTCGACAGGGGGTCGCACTATGGCTACACCTTC. Full variable domain (outside the CDR3, taken from reference TRBV5-1 and TRBJ1-2): KAGVTQTPRYLIKTRGQQVTLSCSPISGHRSVSWYQQTPGQGLQFLFEYFSETQRNKGNFPGRFSGRQFSNSRSEMNVSTLELGDSALYLCASSLDRGSHYGYTFGSGTRLTVV.

This clone turned up a few times. V is TRBV9 and J is TRBJ2-2; TRBD2 agrees at 7 bases. Germline V CDR1 and CDR2: SGDLS, YYNGEE. The V segment lost 1 base and the J segment 2 bases; nucleotides outside the gene matches: 8. The CDR3 covers 17 residues. CDR3 bases: TGTGCCAGCAGCGTAACCGGGACTACGCTAAACACCGGGGAGCTGTTTTTT. Its protein product is CASSVTGTTLNTGELFF.

This clone was seen more than once but under ten times. The chain links TRBV19 to TRBJ1-2; 7 bases are a match to TRBD1. CDR3 length: 14 residues. With 2 bases clipped from V and 3 bases from J, the junction kept 3 bases outside the gene matches. CDR1 is LNHDA and CDR2 is SQIVND in the germline V gene (reference sequence). The DNA of the CDR3 is TGTGCCAGTAGTATACCGGGACAGTACTATGGCTACACCTTC. It encodes CASSIPGQYYGYTF.

This clone was recorded a few times. The DNA for the CDR3 is TGTGCCAGTAGTAGCGCGGGCAGAGATAATTCACCCCTCCACTTT. Translation: CASSSAGRDNSPLHF. V usage is TRBV19 and J usage is TRBJ1-6; D is ambiguous. V gave up 4 bases and J gave up 5 bases, with 12 bases separating them. Germline V CDR1 and CDR2: LNHDA, SQIVND (reference sequence). This CDR3 spans 15 amino acids.

V gene TRBV29-1 combines with J gene TRBJ2-7; perhaps TRBD1 as D (5 bases). Germline CDR1 SQVTM, CDR2 ANQGSEA. V was clipped by 5 bases and J by 0 bases, with 14 bases between them. The CDR3 runs to 14 residues. The CDR3 reads CSVISTADSYEQYF. The CDR3 DNA follows: TGCAGCGTTATCTCGACAGCCGACTCCTACGAGCAGTACTTC.

The V call is TRBV30, the J call TRBJ1-1; no firm D call. The germline gives CDR1 GTSNPN, CDR2 SVGIG (reference sequence). V was cut by 3 bases and J by 2 bases, with 10 bases left in between. CDR3 length: 13 amino acids. CDR3 protein: CAWSKHLNTEAFF. The CDR3 nucleotides are TGTGCCTGGAGCAAACACCTCAACACTGAAGCTTTCTTT.

The chain carries TRBV5-1 and TRBJ1-4; 10 bases match TRBD1. Germline CDR1 reads SGHRS; CDR2 reads YFSETQ. V lost 5 bases, J lost 7 bases, and 8 bases stayed unmatched. The CDR3 length is 15 residues. DNA of the CDR3: TGCGCCAGCAGTTTAACCGGGACAGGGGTTGAAAAACTGTTTTTT. It translates to CASSLTGTGVEKLFF.

The genes are TRBV7-2 and TRBJ2-7, with TRBD2 identical over 7 bases. Germline V CDR1 and CDR2: SGHTA, FQGNSA. The length of the CDR3 is 13 residues. V lost 5 bases to trimming and J lost 0 bases; unmatched junction nucleotides: 1. Here the CDR3 reads CASSPGGSYEQYF. The DNA of the CDR3 is TGTGCCAGCAGCCCGGGGGGCTCCTACGAGCAGTACTTC.

This sequence joins TRBV5-1 and TRBJ2-3; tentatively, D is TRBD1 (5 bases). The CDR3 runs to 15 residues. CDR1 and CDR2 (germline): SGHRS, YFSETQ. V gave up 5 bases and J gave up 0 bases, with 13 bases separating them. The CDR3 sequence is CASRSQGLSTDTQYF. DNA for the CDR3: TGCGCCAGCAGAAGTCAGGGCCTAAGCACAGATACGCAGTATTTT.

The CDR3 DNA reads TGTGCCAGCAGTGTGGACATAAAAACCTACGAGCAGTACTTC. Amino acids: CASSVDIKTYEQYF. The chain couples TRBV6-1 to TRBJ2-7; a weak D match, TRBD1 (5 bases). Germline loops: CDR1 MNHNS, CDR2 SASEGT. V gave up 4 bases and J gave up 2 bases, with 12 bases separating them. The CDR3 length is 14 residues.

The chain joins TRBV7-2 to TRBJ1-1, with 11 bases lining up with TRBD1. CDR1 and CDR2 (germline): SGHTA, FQGNSA. CDR3 length equals 15 residues. V was clipped by 5 bases and J by 5 bases; unmatched bases: 7. The CDR3 DNA is TGTGCCAGCAGCCGGGGGACAGGGGGTGGGACTGAAGCTTTCTTT. It specifies CASSRGTGGGTEAFF.

This clone showed up just once. The chain employs TRBV7-2 and TRBJ1-5; D gene unclear. V lost 2 bases to trimming and J lost 3 bases, with 8 bases between them. The CDR3 runs to 14 residues. The germline CDR1 and CDR2 sequences are SGHTA and FQGNSA. The DNA for the CDR3 is TGTGCCAGCAGCTTATACGGATACAATCAGCCCCAGCATTTT. Translated: CASSLYGYNQPQHF. The full variable domain, completed using reference TRBV7-2 and TRBJ1-5, is GAGVSQSPSNKVTEKGKDVELRCDPISGHTALYWYRQSLGQGLEFLIYFQGNSAPDKSGLPSDRFSAERTGGSVSTLTIQRTQQEDSAVYLCASSLYGYNQPQHFGDGTRLSIL.

CDR3 region: CASSQDLGQGSDTQYF. The CDR3 DNA is TGCGCCAGCAGCCAAGATTTGGGACAGGGGTCAGATACGCAGTATTTT. V usage is TRBV4-3 and J usage is TRBJ2-3, with 10 positions matching TRBD1. Looked up from germline, CDR1 is LGHNA and CDR2 is YSLEER. The CDR3 sequence is 16 residues long. Losses at the gene ends were 0 bases for V and 4 bases for J; bases not matched to a gene: 4.

CDR3 sequence reads: CATPRGQGAANTEAFF. The CDR3 region has the DNA TGTGCCACACCAAGGGGACAGGGGGCTGCGAACACTGAAGCTTTCTTT. V and J are TRBV2 and TRBJ1-1, with 12 bases matching TRBD1. The J segment lost 1 base and the V segment lost 10 bases, leaving 10 bases of the junction unmatched. Germline V lookup: CDR1 SNHLY, CDR2 FYNNEI. CDR3 length: 16 residues.

The chain couples TRBV7-2 to TRBJ2-1, with 12 bases that match TRBD2. Germline CDR1 SGHTA, CDR2 FQGNSA. J lost 8 bases, V lost 5 bases, and 7 bases had no gene match. CDR3 length: 15 amino acids. CDR3: CASSPRTSGVYEQFF. CDR3 nucleotides: TGTGCCAGCAGCCCCAGGACTAGCGGGGTATATGAGCAGTTCTTC.

V usage is TRBV7-2 and J usage is TRBJ1-1; D is ambiguous. The CDR3 length is 16 residues. Trimming stripped 1 base from V and 6 bases from J, with 18 bases between. Germline lookup yields CDR1 SGHTA and CDR2 FQGNSA. Here the CDR3 reads CASSLVSGPPLSEAFF. The CDR3 bases are TGTGCCAGCAGCTTAGTTTCAGGACCCCCACTTTCTGAAGCTTTCTTT. Full variable domain (missing parts from reference TRBV7-2 and TRBJ1-1): GAGVSQSPSNKVTEKGKDVELRCDPISGHTALYWYRQSLGQGLEFLIYFQGNSAPDKSGLPSDRFSAERTGGSVSTLTIQRTQQEDSAVYLCASSLVSGPPLSEAFFGQGTRLTVV.

This chain connects TRBV27 to TRBJ1-1; the D gene is possibly TRBD1 (6 bases). The ends were cut back, 5 bases at V and 3 bases at J, with 13 bases in the middle. There are 14 residues in the CDR3. CDR1 and CDR2 (germline): MNHEY, SMNVEV (reference sequence). CDR3 protein: CASSATGRDTEAFF. The CDR3 DNA follows: TGTGCCAGCAGTGCCACAGGGAGGGACACTGAAGCTTTCTTT.

A few counts support this clone. The V and J genes are TRBV11-2 and TRBJ1-3, with a tentative D call TRBD1 (5 bases). The V gene lost 1 base and the J gene lost 0 bases, with 7 bases spanning the gap. The CDR3 sequence is 15 residues long. The germline V gene encodes CDR1 SGHAT and CDR2 FQNNGV. The DNA of the CDR3 is TGTGCCAGCAGCTTAGCAGGGAACTCTGGAAACACCATATATTTT. It translates to CASSLAGNSGNTIYF.